Shown below are 14 T cell receptor beta chains from a single sample sequenced in a study of cytomegalovirus exposure and HLA in healthy donors. Both 60 Vbeta primers and 13 Jbeta primers went into the PCR. TCRdb's copy holds only in-frame clones and misses some; the assay was immunoSEQ multiplex PCR. The sample consists of about 120,000 clones, around 79% of them appearing once. The sequenced material came from PBMCs. These TCRs come from a woman aged 25 to 39 in good health and CMV-seropositive.

In DNA form, the CDR3 reads TGTGCCAGCAGGAGGGACAGGGCATCGGAAAAACTGTTTTTT. Residues: CASRRDRASEKLFF. The gene calls are TRBV4-2 and TRBJ1-4, with 9 nucleotides matching TRBD1. Germline values: CDR1 LGHNA, CDR2 YNFKEQ. V trimming: 6 bases; J trimming: 8 bases; junction bases outside the gene matches: 7. The CDR3 has 14 residues.

V and J are TRBV19 and TRBJ1-1; TRBD1 matches 8 bases. Germline V lookup: CDR1 LNHDA, CDR2 SQIVND (reference sequence). CDR3 length: 13 residues. With 6 bases clipped from V and 4 bases from J, the junction kept 4 bases outside the gene matches. CDR3 sequence reads: CASSLDRGTEAFF. CDR3 nucleotide sequence: TGTGCCAGTAGCCTCGACAGGGGCACTGAAGCTTTCTTT.

The V and J genes are TRBV10-3 and TRBJ2-7; D is unresolved. Germline CDR1 and CDR2: ENHRY and SYGVKD. V was shortened by 5 bases and J by 3 bases, with 8 bases between the two germline ends. This CDR3 is built from 12 residues. The CDR3 region is CAISPVGYEQYF. In DNA, the CDR3 is TGTGCCATCAGTCCGGTTGGCTACGAGCAGTACTTC.

CDR3 sequence (DNA): TGTGCCAGCAGCTTGGTCGGGCAGGGGGATGAAAAACTGTTTTTT. Translating it yields CASSLVGQGDEKLFF. The chain uses TRBV5-8 and TRBJ1-4, with 7 bases identical to TRBD1. This CDR3 contains 15 residues. CDR1 and CDR2 (germline): SGHTS, YDEGEE. The ends lost 0 bases at V and 6 bases at J; junction bases unmatched: 5.

The chain links TRBV15 to TRBJ1-5, with D possibly matching TRBD1 (5 bases). V was trimmed by 1 base and J by 7 bases, leaving 17 bases between them. CDR1 is LNHNV and CDR2 is YYDKDF in the germline V gene (reference sequence). The length of the CDR3 is 16 residues. The CDR3 bases are TGTGCCACCAGCAGAGTAGCCTTGGGAGGGGACCAGCCCCAGCATTTT. Translation gives CATSRVALGGDQPQHF.

J is TRBJ1-2 and V is TRBV7-9, with no clear D. In germline, CDR1 is SEHNR, CDR2 FQNEAQ (reference sequence). The V end lost 2 bases, the J end lost 7 bases, and 2 bases lay between the germline ends. This CDR3 is built from 10 residues. The DNA of the CDR3 is TGTGCCAGCAGCTTACGTGGCTACACCTTC. Its protein product is CASSLRGYTF.

V and J are TRBV19 and TRBJ2-2, with D possibly matching TRBD1 (6 bases). The CDR3 covers 13 residues. The germline V gene has CDR1 LNHDA and CDR2 SQIVND (reference sequence). Trimming stripped 5 bases from V and 5 bases from J, with 9 bases between. Written as DNA, the CDR3 is TGTGCCAGTAGTGTAACAGGGACCGGGGAGCTGTTTTTT. Amino acids: CASSVTGTGELFF.

The chain recombines TRBV6-5 with TRBJ2-3; D ambiguous. The V and J ends lost 5 bases and 2 bases respectively, with 8 bases between them. There are 13 residues in the CDR3. CDR1 and CDR2 from the germline V gene are MNHEY and SVGAGI. The CDR3 sequence is CASSEAYTDTQYF. In DNA, the CDR3 is TGTGCCAGCAGTGAGGCTTACACAGATACGCAGTATTTT.

The V and J genes are TRBV10-3 and TRBJ1-4; D unresolved. The CDR3 loop spans 15 amino acids. V was shortened by 3 bases and J by 7 bases, with 15 bases between the two germline ends. In germline, CDR1 is ENHRY, CDR2 SYGVKD. The DNA of the CDR3 is TGTGCCATCAGTGATCGGTCAGGTGCGATTGAAAAACTGTTTTTT. This codes for CAISDRSGAIEKLFF.

This chain joins TRBV5-4 and TRBJ2-1; TRBD2 matches 10 bases. The ends lost 3 bases at V and 4 bases at J; junction bases unmatched: 7. Per the germline V gene, CDR1 is SGHNT and CDR2 is YYREEE (reference sequence). This CDR3 spans 16 amino acids. CDR3 nucleotides: TGTGCCAGCAGCTCCCCCAGCGGGGGGGATTACAATGAGCAGTTCTTC. Translation: CASSSPSGGDYNEQFF.

The chain links TRBV19 to TRBJ1-1; D is unclear. The CDR3 totals 13 residues. The germline V and J ends were trimmed by 6 bases and 1 base, with 9 bases remaining between them. Germline lookup yields CDR1 LNHDA and CDR2 SQIVND (reference sequence). The CDR3 nucleotides read TGTGCCAGTAGGGATCAGGCGAACACTGAAGCTTTCTTT. It yields the protein CASRDQANTEAFF.

This clone came up a few times. This chain joins TRBV7-9 and TRBJ1-6; D is unresolved. CDR1 and CDR2 from the germline V gene are SEHNR and FQNEAQ (reference sequence). Trimming took off 0 bases at V and 5 bases at J, with 11 bases between the two ends. This CDR3 contains 16 residues. The CDR3 sequence is CASSLAHQEDNSPLHF. The CDR3 region has the DNA TGTGCCAGCAGCTTAGCGCACCAGGAGGATAATTCACCCCTCCACTTT.

The table lists this clone with a count of one. The V and J genes are TRBV9 and TRBJ2-7, with 8 positions matching TRBD1. Trimming took 3 bases from V and 7 from J; bases not matched to a gene: 15. CDR1 SGDLS and CDR2 YYNGEE come from the germline V gene. CDR3 length: 16 residues. CDR3 residues: CASSEGPGTGPGEQYF. The CDR3 DNA reads TGTGCCAGCAGCGAGGGGCCCGGGACAGGTCCTGGAGAGCAGTACTTC.

This rearrangement joins TRBV29-1 to TRBJ1-2; D remains unclear. Germline assignment: CDR1 SQVTM and CDR2 ANQGSEA. This CDR3 spans 13 amino acids. V lost 1 base, J lost 3 bases, and 9 bases lay in between. In DNA, the CDR3 is TGCAGCGTTGAAGGTGGGCAGGACTATGGCTACACCTTC. Its translation: CSVEGGQDYGYTF.